The 15 T cell receptor beta chains below were found in one sample sequenced in a study of control samples from healthy donors and cancer patients. Clones were read by immunoSEQ multiplex PCR, and TCRdb kept only the in-frame ones, dropping some. The sample records 93,000 or so clones, 85% to 90% being singletons. The sample comprised PBMCs. The receptors derive from a man aged 60-69 years with lung cancer.

This clone was counted between two and nine times. The rearrangement uses TRBV7-8 and TRBJ2-3; D uncertain. CDR3 length: 12 amino acids. CDR1 and CDR2 from the germline V gene are SGHVS and FQNEAQ. Trimming took off 4 bases at V and 6 bases at J, with 8 bases between the two ends. In DNA form, the CDR3 reads TGTGCCAGCAGCTCCCTAAGGGATACGCAGTATTTT. Protein: CASSSLRDTQYF.

The chain is built from TRBV18 and TRBJ1-3; D ambiguous. Germline lookup yields CDR1 KGHSH and CDR2 LQKENI. This CDR3 is built from 15 residues. The V end lost 4 bases, the J end lost 0 bases, and 10 bases lay between the germline ends. CDR3 sequence reads: CASSRNKNSGNTIYF. The CDR3 DNA reads as TGTGCCAGCTCACGGAACAAGAACTCTGGAAACACCATATATTTT. Drawing the rest from reference TRBV18 and TRBJ1-3, the complete variable domain is NAGVMQNPRHLVRRRGQEARLRCSPMKGHSHVYWYRQLPEEGLKFMVYLQKENIIDESGMPKERFSAEFPKEGPSILRIQQVVRGDSAAYFCASSRNKNSGNTIYFGEGSWLTVV.

J is TRBJ2-3 and V is TRBV6-5; D is possibly TRBD1 (6 bases). With 2 bases removed from V and 0 bases from J, the gap between germline ends came to 9 bases. There are 15 residues in the CDR3. From germline, CDR1 is MNHEY and CDR2 SVGAGI. CDR3 region: CASSYGQISTDTQYF. CDR3 in DNA: TGTGCCAGCAGTTACGGACAGATCAGCACAGATACGCAGTATTTT.

The chain couples TRBV18 to TRBJ1-1; tentative D call: TRBD1 (5 bases). Germline CDR1 is KGHSH and CDR2 is LQKENI. This CDR3 region has 15 residues. With 6 bases removed from V and 0 bases from J, the gap between germline ends came to 14 bases. The CDR3 protein is CASSLDRGMNTEAFF. The CDR3 region has the DNA TGTGCCAGCTCTTTAGACCGGGGGATGAACACTGAAGCTTTCTTT.

This rearrangement joins TRBV7-9 to TRBJ1-6; TRBD1 is a possible D gene (5 bases). CDR1 SEHNR and CDR2 FQNEAQ come from the germline V gene (reference sequence). The CDR3 totals 15 residues. V was pared by 5 bases and J by 6 bases, with 14 bases between. Here the CDR3 DNA reads TGTGCCAGCAGCGCGGCGGGACTGAGTAATTCACCCCTCCACTTT. Translated: CASSAAGLSNSPLHF.

The gene calls are TRBV5-4 and TRBJ2-1; D is uncertain. Trimming cost V 5 bases and J 8 bases, with 11 bases left between them. The CDR3 consists of 12 residues. In germline, CDR1 is SGHNT, CDR2 YYREEE (reference sequence). The DNA for the CDR3 is TGTGCCAGCAGTCTCGCCGGTTATGAGCAGTTCTTC. It yields the protein CASSLAGYEQFF.

The CDR3 loop reads CASSDTVSTQPQHF. The CDR3 nucleotides are TGTGCCAGCAGTGACACAGTATCAACCCAGCCCCAGCATTTT. The V gene is TRBV2, the J gene TRBJ1-5; D is unclear. V lost 3 bases to trimming and J lost 7 bases, with 13 bases between them. Germline values: CDR1 SNHLY, CDR2 FYNNEI. This CDR3 has 14 amino acids.

CDR3 sequence reads: CASSYWGRSTDTQYF. In DNA form, the CDR3 reads TGTGCCAGCAGTTATTGGGGGCGATCCACAGATACGCAGTATTTT. V is TRBV6-5 and J is TRBJ2-3, with a possible D match to TRBD1 (6 bases). This CDR3 contains 15 residues. Trimming pared 3 bases from V and 2 bases from J, leaving 12 bases between. From germline, CDR1 is MNHEY and CDR2 SVGAGI.

The rearrangement links TRBV27 to TRBJ2-7; TRBD2 agrees at 12 bases. The V gene end was trimmed by 5 bases and the J gene end by 4 bases; junction bases not matched to a gene: 3. From germline, CDR1 is MNHEY and CDR2 SMNVEV (reference sequence). The CDR3 contains 14 residues. The CDR3 DNA follows: TGTGCCAGCAGTACTAGCGGGGGGAAATACGAGCAGTACTTC. This sequence encodes CASSTSGGKYEQYF.

The J gene is TRBJ2-5, the V gene TRBV9; D unresolved. Germline V lookup: CDR1 SGDLS, CDR2 YYNGEE. The CDR3 has 15 amino acids. The germline V and J ends were trimmed by 3 bases and 0 bases, with 12 bases remaining between them. CDR3 nucleotides: TGTGCCAGCAGCGCTGGGAATTCGTACCAAGAGACCCAGTACTTC. Amino acids: CASSAGNSYQETQYF.

This clone appeared a single time. The chain has TRBV29-1 and TRBJ2-5; 11 nucleotides align to TRBD1. CDR1 is SQVTM, CDR2 ANQGSEA, per germline. With 0 bases clipped from V and 5 bases from J, the junction kept 14 bases outside the gene matches. The length of the CDR3 is 18 residues. The CDR3 region is CSVEDEGTGGPIFETQYF. The CDR3 DNA sequence: TGCAGCGTTGAAGACGAGGGGACAGGGGGACCCATTTTCGAGACCCAGTACTTC.

The chain links TRBV10-3 to TRBJ1-5, with D unresolved. The CDR3 sequence is 13 residues long. Trimming pared 0 bases from V and 5 bases from J, leaving 5 bases between. Germline V gene data show CDR1 as ENHRY and CDR2 as SYGVKD. The CDR3 nucleotides are TGTGCCATCAGTGAGTCCAGAGATCAGCCCCAGCATTTT. Its protein is CAISESRDQPQHF.

This clone was seen just once. The chain couples TRBV9 to TRBJ2-6, with D maybe TRBD1 (5 bases). The V end was cut by 3 bases, the J end by 0 bases, with 16 bases between. The germline gives CDR1 SGDLS, CDR2 YYNGEE. The CDR3 spans 18 residues. CDR3 in DNA: TGTGCCAGCAGCGGTACATCTAGGGGCCTCTCTGGGGCCAACGTCCTGACTTTC. Protein sequence: CASSGTSRGLSGANVLTF.

About this clone: A junction end diverges from the germline sequence, so it may reflect a read error. At the DNA level, this CDR3 is encoded by other sequences in the same sample as well. The chain combines TRBV7-8 with TRBJ2-1; D gene unclear. CDR1 and CDR2 (germline): SGHVS, FQNEAQ. CDR3 length: 14 residues. CDR3 sequence reads: CASSRATPYNEQFF. DNA of the CDR3: TGTGCCAGCAGCAGAGCTACCCCCTATAATGAGCAGTTCTTC.

The chain carries TRBV4-1 and TRBJ1-2; D may be TRBD1 (5 bases). The CDR3 extends over 15 amino acids. CDR1 is MGHRA and CDR2 is YSYEKL in the germline V gene. Deletions cut 4 bases from V and 4 bases from J, with 16 bases between. CDR3 sequence (DNA): TGCGCCAGCAGCCGCGGGACTCAGGAAGTCTATGGCTACACCTTC. This encodes CASSRGTQEVYGYTF.